Listed below are T cell receptor beta chains from one sample, sequenced in a study of blood T cells in healthy people across ages. MiXCR, run by TCRdb on the 5' RACE reads, gives a single entry per CDR3 protein. The data hold approximately 790,000 distinct CDR3 sequences, with approximately 65% observed a single time. The sequenced material came from blood. The receptors were sampled from a man aged 25 to 45 in good health. Each CDR3 is given with its conserved first and last residue. The D gene is left open where the match is weak.

v_call	j_call	d_call	cdr3_aa
TRBV21-1	TRBJ2-4	-	CASSKGGRFLAKNIQYF
TRBV10-3	TRBJ2-7	TRBD2	CAIRLGWGGYEQYF
TRBV7-2	TRBJ2-5	-	CASRVSSQETQYF
TRBV28	TRBJ2-3	-	CASGLAGNSDTQYF
TRBV29-1	TRBJ1-4	TRBD1	CSVIPGTGNEKLFF
TRBV9	TRBJ2-3	TRBD2	CASSASGVTDTQYF
TRBV5-1	TRBJ2-7	-	CASSLAREQYF
TRBV4-3	TRBJ2-3	-	CASSQDLGPHTDTQYF
TRBV6-1	TRBJ2-7	-	CASSEAHGGWEYF
TRBV4-1	TRBJ1-2	-	CASSQVRRGSGDRYTF
TRBV6-1	TRBJ1-4	-	CASSEGTLRLFF
TRBV4-1	TRBJ2-1	-	CASSQDARRSYEQFF
TRBV6-1	TRBJ2-5	TRBD1	CASSEAGDREVGEQYF
TRBV6-5	TRBJ2-3	-	CASSNRYTDTQYF
TRBV5-1	TRBJ2-4	-	CVSSKLGERSLAKNIQYF
TRBV3-1	TRBJ2-7	TRBD2	CASSPGTSSYEQYF
TRBV20-1	TRBJ2-3	-	CSARGTNTDTQYF
TRBV10-3	TRBJ1-4	TRBD1	CAISGTGLGEKLFF
TRBV9	TRBJ1-2	-	CASSGEPPYGYTF
TRBV12-3/TRBV12-4	TRBJ2-1	-	CASRPGTGANNEQFF
TRBV20-1	TRBJ1-2	-	CSATETANYGYTF
TRBV25-1	TRBJ1-6	-	CASSEYVQGVSPLHF
TRBV6-5	TRBJ2-7	-	CASSYNPRGSSYEQYF
TRBV12-3/TRBV12-4	-	TRBD2	CASSLSRGGRETQYF
TRBV29-1	TRBJ2-6	-	CSVGAGSGANVLTF
TRBV29-1	TRBJ2-3	-	CSARDTPSTDTQYF
TRBV6-6	TRBJ2-7	-	CASRVDFTYEQYF
TRBV9	-	-	CASSVLTGSYEQYF
TRBV20-1	TRBJ2-4	TRBD1	CSARGPGQGINIQYF
TRBV12-3/TRBV12-4	TRBJ2-1	-	CASRARDPTANEQFF
TRBV20-1	TRBJ2-5	-	CSASPLLVPRRFGTGEQYF
TRBV12-3/TRBV12-4	TRBJ2-1	TRBD2	CASSSGGWRGGLNEQFF
TRBV20-1	TRBJ1-2	TRBD1	CSAPDRVYGYTF
TRBV7-2	TRBJ2-7	TRBD2	CASSFTSGAPYEQYF